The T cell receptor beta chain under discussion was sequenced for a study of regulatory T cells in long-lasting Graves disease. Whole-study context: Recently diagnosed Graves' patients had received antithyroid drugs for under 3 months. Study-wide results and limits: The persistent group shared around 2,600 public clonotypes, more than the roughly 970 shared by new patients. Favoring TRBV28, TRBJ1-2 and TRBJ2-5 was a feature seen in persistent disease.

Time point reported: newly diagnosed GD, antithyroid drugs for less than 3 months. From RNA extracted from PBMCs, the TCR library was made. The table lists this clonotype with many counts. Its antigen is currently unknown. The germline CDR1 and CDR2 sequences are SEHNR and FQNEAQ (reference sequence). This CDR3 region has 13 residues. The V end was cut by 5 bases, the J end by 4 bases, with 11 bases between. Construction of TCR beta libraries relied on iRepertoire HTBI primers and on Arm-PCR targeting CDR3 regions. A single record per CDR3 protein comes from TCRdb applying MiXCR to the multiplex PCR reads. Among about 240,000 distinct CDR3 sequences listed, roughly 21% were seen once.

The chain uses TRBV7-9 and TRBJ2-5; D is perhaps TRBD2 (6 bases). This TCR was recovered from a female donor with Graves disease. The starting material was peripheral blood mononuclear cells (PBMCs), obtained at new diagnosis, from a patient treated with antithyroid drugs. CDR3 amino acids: CASSRVGGETQYF. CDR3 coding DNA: TGTGCCAGCAGCCGGGTGGGGGGAGAGACCCAGTACTTC.